This T cell receptor (beta chain) emerged from a study of shared clonotypes between healthy human individuals. Study findings and constraints: Generation probabilities were higher for clonotypes shared across all four sorted-subset donors than for unshared ones.

Worth noting for this clone: Its antigen is currently unknown. This same CDR3 is encoded by further DNA sequences in the sample.

Deep was the level at which the assay was run. Original data processing: ImmunoSEQ supplied junction-only sequences lacking quality scores, so filtering was different. The protocol was immunoSEQ multiplex PCR, while the TCRdb copy is restricted to in-frame clones and leaves out a portion. V, J and clone size derive from that table, while D and trimming were established from the DNA sequence. Among around 2.1 million clones listed, 90% to 95% were seen once. V lost 2 bases and J lost 2, with 6 bases in between. The germline V gene encodes CDR1 MNHEY and CDR2 SMNVEV (reference sequence). The length of the CDR3 is 13 residues. It was CD45RO-negative cells, positively selected for CCR7, that made up naive CD8 cells, with terminally differentiated effector memory CD45RA+ cells excluded.

The V and J genes are TRBV27 and TRBJ1-2; D unresolved. Sequencing was performed on naive CD8+ T cells from PBMCs. This receptor was taken from a man younger than 35 in good health. Some clones in this sample may be carry-over from other donors' samples. The CDR3 sequence is CASSLSGNYGYTF. The CDR3 nucleotides read TGTGCCAGCAGTTTAAGCGGGAACTATGGCTACACCTTC.